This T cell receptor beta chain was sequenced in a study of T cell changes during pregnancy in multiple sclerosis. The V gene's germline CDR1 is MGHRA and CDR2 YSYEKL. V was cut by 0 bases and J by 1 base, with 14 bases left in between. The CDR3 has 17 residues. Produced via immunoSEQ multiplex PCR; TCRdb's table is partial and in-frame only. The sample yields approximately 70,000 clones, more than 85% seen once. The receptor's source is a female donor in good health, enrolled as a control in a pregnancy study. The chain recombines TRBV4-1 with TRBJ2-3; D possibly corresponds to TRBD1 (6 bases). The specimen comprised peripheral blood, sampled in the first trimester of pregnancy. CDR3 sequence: CASSQESQGRGTDTQYF. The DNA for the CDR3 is TGCGCCAGCAGCCAAGAGTCACAGGGTAGGGGCACAGATACGCAGTATTTT.